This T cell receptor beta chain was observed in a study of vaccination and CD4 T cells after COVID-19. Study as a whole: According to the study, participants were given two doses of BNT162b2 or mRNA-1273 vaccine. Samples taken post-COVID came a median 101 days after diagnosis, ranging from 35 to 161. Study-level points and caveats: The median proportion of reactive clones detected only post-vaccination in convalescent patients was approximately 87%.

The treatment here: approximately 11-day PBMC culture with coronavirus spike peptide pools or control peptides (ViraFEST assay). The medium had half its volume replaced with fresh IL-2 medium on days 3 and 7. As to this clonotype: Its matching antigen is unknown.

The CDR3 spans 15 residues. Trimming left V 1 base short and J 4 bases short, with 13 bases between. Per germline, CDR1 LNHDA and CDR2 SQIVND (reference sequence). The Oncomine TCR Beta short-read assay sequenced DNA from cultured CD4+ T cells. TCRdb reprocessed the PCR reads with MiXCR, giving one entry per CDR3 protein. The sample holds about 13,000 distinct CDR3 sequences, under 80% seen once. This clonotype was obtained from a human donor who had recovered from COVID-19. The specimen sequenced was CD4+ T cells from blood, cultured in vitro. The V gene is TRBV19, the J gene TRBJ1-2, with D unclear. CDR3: CASSIASGVRYGYTF. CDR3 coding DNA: TGTGCCAGTAGTATAGCCTCCGGCGTACGCTATGGCTACACCTTC.